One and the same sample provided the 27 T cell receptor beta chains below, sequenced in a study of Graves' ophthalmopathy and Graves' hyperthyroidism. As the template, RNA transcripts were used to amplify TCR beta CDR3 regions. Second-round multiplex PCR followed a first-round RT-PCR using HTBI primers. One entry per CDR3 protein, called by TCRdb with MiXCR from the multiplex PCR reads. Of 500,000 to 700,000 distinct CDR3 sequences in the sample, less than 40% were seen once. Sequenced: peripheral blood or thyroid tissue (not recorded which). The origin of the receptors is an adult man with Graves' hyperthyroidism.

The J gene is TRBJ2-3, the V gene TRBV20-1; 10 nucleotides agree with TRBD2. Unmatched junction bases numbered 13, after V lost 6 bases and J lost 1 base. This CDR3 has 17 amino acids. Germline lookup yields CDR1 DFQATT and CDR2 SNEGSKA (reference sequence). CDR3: CSARTSGDNTGTDTQYF. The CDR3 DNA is TGCAGTGCCCGCACTAGCGGGGATAATACTGGCACAGATACGCAGTATTTT.

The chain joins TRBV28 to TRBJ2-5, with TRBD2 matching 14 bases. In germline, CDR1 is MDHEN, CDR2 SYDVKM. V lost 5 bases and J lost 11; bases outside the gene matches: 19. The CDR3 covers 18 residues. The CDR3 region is CASSAQKVNRGLAGEQYF. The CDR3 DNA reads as TGTGCCAGCAGTGCCCAGAAGGTCAACAGGGGACTAGCGGGAGAGCAGTACTTC. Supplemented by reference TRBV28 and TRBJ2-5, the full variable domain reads DVKVTQSSRYLVKRTGEKVFLECVQDMDHENMFWYRQDPGLGLRLIYFSYDVKMKEKGDIPEGYSVSREKKERFSLILESASTNQTSMYLCASSAQKVNRGLAGEQYFGPGTRLLVL.

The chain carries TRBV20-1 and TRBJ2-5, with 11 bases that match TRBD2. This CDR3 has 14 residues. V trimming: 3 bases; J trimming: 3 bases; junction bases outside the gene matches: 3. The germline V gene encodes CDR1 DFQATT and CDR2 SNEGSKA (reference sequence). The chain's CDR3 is CSARVAGGEETQYF. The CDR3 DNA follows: TGCAGTGCTAGGGTAGCGGGAGGGGAAGAGACCCAGTACTTC.

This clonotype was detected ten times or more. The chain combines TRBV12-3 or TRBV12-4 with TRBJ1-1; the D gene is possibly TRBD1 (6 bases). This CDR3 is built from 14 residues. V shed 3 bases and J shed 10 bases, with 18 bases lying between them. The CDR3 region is CASSFWPGEVGAFF. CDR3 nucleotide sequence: TGTGCCAGCAGTTTCTGGCCAGGGGAGGTTGGAGCTTTCTTT.

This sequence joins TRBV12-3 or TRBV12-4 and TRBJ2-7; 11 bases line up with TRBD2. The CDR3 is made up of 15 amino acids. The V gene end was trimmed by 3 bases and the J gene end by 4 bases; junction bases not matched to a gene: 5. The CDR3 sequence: CASSFLAGGGYEQYF. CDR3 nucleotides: TGTGCCAGCAGTTTCCTAGCGGGAGGCGGGTACGAGCAGTACTTC.

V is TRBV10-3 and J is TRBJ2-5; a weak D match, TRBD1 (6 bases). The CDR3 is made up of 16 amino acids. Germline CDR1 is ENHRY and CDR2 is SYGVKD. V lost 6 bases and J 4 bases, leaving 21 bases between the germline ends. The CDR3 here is CAISSLGGKRGETQYF. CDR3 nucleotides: TGTGCCATCAGCTCCCTAGGGGGAAAGAGGGGAGAGACCCAGTACTTC.

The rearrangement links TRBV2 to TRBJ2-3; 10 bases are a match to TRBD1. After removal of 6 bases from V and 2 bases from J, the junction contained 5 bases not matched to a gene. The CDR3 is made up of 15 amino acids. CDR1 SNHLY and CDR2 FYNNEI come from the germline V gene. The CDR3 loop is CASREDRGTTDTQYF. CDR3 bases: TGTGCCAGCAGAGAGGACAGGGGGACCACAGATACGCAGTATTTT.

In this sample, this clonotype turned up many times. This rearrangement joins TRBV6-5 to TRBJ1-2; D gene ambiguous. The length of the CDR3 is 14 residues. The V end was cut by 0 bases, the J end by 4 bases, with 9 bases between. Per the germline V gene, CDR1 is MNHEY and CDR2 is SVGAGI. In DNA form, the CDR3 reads TGTGCCAGCAGTTACTCGTTCGGCGGCTATGGCTACACCTTC. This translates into CASSYSFGGYGYTF.

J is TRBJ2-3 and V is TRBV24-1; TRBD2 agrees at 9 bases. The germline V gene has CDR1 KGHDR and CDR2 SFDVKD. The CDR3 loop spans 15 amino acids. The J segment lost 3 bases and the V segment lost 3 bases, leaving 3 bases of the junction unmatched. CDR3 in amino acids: CATSDATSGTDTQYF. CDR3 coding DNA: TGTGCCACCAGTGATGCCACTAGCGGGACAGATACGCAGTATTTT.

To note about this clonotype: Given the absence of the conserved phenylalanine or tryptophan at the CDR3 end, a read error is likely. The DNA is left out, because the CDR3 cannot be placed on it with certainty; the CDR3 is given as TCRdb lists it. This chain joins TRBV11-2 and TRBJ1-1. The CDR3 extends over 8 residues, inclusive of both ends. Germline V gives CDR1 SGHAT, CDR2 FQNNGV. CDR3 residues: CASSSRFL.

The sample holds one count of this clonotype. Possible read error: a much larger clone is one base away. Here the CDR3 DNA reads TGTGCCTGCAGCCGTAGCGTGTCCTACTACGAGCAGTACTTC. This gives the protein CACSRSVSYYEQYF. This chain joins TRBV6-5 and TRBJ2-7; D possibly corresponds to TRBD2 (5 bases). This CDR3 region has 14 residues. Germline V gives CDR1 MNHEY, CDR2 SVGAGI.

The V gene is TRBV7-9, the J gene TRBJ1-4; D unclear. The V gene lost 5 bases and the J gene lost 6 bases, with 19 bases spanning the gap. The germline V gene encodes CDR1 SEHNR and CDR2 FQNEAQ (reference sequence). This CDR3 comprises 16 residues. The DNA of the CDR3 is TGTGCCAGCAGCCCCACGCGGGGATTCGAAGATGAAAAACTGTTTTTT. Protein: CASSPTRGFEDEKLFF.

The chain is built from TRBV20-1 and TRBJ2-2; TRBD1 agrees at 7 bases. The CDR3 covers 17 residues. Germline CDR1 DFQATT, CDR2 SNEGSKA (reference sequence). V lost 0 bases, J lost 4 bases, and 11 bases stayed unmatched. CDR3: CSARDPGYRGVTGELFF. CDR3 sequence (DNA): TGCAGTGCTAGAGACCCGGGGTACAGGGGAGTCACCGGGGAGCTGTTTTTT.

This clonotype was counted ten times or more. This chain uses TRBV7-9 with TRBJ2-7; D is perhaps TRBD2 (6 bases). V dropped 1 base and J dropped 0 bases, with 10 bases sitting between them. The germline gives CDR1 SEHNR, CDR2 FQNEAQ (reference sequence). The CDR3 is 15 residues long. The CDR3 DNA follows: TGTGCCAGCAGCTTAGGTGCGGGGAACTCCTACGAGCAGTACTTC. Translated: CASSLGAGNSYEQYF.

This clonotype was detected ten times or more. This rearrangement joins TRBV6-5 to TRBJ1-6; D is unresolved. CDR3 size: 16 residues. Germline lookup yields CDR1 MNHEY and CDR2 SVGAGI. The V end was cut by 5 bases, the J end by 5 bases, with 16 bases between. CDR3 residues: CASSPDSTRHNSPLHF. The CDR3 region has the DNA TGTGCCAGCAGTCCTGACTCCACCCGGCATAATTCACCCCTCCACTTT.

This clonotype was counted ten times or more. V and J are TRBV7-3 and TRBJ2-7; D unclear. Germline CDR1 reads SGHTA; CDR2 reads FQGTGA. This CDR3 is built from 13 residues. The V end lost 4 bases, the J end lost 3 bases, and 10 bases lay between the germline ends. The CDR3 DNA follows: TGTGCCAGCAGCTCCCATCCTGGCTACGAGCAGTACTTC. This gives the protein CASSSHPGYEQYF. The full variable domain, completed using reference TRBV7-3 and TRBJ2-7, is GAGVSQTPSNKVTEKGKYVELRCDPISGHTALYWYRQSLGQGPEFLIYFQGTGAADDSGLPNDRFFAVRPEGSVSTLKIQRTERGDSAVYLCASSSHPGYEQYFGPGTRLTVT.

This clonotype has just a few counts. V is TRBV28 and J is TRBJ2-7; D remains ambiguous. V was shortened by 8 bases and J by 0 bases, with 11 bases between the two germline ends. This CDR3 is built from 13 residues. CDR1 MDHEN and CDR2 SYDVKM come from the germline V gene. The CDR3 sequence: CASAPVPSYEQYF. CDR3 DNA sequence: TGTGCCAGCGCCCCCGTTCCCTCCTACGAGCAGTACTTC.

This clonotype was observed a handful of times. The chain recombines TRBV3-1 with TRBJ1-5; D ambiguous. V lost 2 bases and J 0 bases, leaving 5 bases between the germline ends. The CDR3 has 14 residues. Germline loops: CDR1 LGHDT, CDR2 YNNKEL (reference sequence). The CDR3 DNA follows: TGTGCCAGCAGCCAAAGAAATAGCAATCAGCCCCAGCATTTT. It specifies CASSQRNSNQPQHF.

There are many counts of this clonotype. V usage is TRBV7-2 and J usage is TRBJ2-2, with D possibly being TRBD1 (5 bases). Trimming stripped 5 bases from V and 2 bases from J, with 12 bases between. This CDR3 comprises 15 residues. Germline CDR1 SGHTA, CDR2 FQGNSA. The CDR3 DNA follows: TGTGCCAGCAGCCCTCCCCAGGGAAACACCGGGGAGCTGTTTTTT. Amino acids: CASSPPQGNTGELFF.

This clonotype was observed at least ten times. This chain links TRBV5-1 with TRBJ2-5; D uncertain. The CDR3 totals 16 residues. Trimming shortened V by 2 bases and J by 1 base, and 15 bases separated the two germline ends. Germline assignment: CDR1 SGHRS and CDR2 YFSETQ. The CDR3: CASSFRTGRIQETQYF. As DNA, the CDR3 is TGCGCCAGCAGCTTCCGAACTGGACGGATCCAAGAGACCCAGTACTTC. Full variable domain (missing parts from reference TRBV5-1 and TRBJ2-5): KAGVTQTPRYLIKTRGQQVTLSCSPISGHRSVSWYQQTPGQGLQFLFEYFSETQRNKGNFPGRFSGRQFSNSRSEMNVSTLELGDSALYLCASSFRTGRIQETQYFGPGTRLLVL.

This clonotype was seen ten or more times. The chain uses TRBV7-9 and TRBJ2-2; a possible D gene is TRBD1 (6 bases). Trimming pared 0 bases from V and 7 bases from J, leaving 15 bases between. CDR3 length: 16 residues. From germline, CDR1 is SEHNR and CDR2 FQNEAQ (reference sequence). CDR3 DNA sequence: TGTGCCAGCAGCTTAGCCGGGACACCCAAGGTCGGGGAGCTGTTTTTT. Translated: CASSLAGTPKVGELFF.

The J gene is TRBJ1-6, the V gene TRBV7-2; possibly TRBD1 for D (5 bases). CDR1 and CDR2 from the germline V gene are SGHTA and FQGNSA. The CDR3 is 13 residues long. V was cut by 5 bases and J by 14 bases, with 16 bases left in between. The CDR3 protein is CASSPGRGLALHF. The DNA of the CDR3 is TGTGCCAGCAGCCCAGGCCGGGGACTAGCCCTCCACTTT.

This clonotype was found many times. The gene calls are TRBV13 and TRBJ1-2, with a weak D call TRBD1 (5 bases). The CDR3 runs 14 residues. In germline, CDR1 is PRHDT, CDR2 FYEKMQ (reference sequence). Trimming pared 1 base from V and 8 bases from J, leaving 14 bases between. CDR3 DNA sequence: TGTGCCAGCAGCTTAGAAGCAGGGACGCAAGGCTACACCTTC. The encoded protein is CASSLEAGTQGYTF.

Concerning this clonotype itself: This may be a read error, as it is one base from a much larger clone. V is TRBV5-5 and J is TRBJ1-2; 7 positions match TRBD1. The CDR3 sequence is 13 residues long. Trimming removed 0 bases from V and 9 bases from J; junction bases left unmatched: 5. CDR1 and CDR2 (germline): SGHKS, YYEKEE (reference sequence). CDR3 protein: CASSLEDRASYTF. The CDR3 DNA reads TGTGCCAGCAGCTTGGAAGACAGGGCGAGCTACACCTTC.

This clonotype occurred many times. The chain's CDR3 is CSVAGRFDEQYF. CDR3 DNA: TGCAGCGTTGCCGGGAGGTTCGACGAGCAGTACTTC. The rearrangement joins TRBV29-1 to TRBJ2-7; 7 nucleotides line up with TRBD2. The CDR3 has 12 amino acids. Germline trimming cut 4 bases from V and 5 bases from J; bases unmatched to any gene: 5. In germline, CDR1 is SQVTM, CDR2 ANQGSEA.

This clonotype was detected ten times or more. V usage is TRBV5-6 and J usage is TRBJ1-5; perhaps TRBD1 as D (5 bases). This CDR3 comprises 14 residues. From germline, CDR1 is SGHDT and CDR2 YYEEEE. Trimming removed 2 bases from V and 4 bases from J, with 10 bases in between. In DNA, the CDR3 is TGTGCCAGCAGCTTTGGGGACCCGAATCAGCCCCAGCATTTT. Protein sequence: CASSFGDPNQPQHF.

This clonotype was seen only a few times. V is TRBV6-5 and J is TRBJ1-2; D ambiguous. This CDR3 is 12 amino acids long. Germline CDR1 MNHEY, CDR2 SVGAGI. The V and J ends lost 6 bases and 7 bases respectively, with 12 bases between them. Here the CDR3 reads CASRRRVSGYTF. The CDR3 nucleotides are TGTGCCAGCAGAAGACGAGTCTCTGGCTACACCTTC.